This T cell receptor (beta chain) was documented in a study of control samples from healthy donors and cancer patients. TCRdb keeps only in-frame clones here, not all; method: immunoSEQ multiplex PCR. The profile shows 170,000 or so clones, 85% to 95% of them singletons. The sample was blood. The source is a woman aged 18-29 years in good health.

This CDR3 reads CASSRFRGGNAEAFF. The CDR3 DNA reads TGTGCCAGCAGCCGGTTCAGGGGCGGCAACGCTGAAGCTTTCTTT. This chain connects TRBV14 to TRBJ1-1; TRBD1 might be the D (6 bases). V was cut by 4 bases and J by 6 bases, with 18 bases left in between. Looked up from germline, CDR1 is SGHDN and CDR2 is FVKESK. CDR3 length: 15 residues.